Listed below are T cell receptor beta chains from one sample, sequenced in a study of cytomegalovirus exposure and HLA in healthy donors. Repertoires were generated with immunoSEQ multiplex PCR, while TCRdb's copy carries only in-frame clones and drops some. This repertoire shows about 150,000 clones, around 67% found once; its top ten account for 4.3%. The source material was PBMCs. These receptors came from a young man in good health and CMV-seropositive. CDR3s include the opening cysteine and the closing phenylalanine or tryptophan. D genes are given only for firm matches. Rows give clone size only sometimes, using once, few, many, or a class for an expanded clone.

j_call | clone_size | d_call | v_call | cdr3_aa | cdr3_nt
TRBJ2-7 | few | TRBD1 | TRBV5-1 | CASSLIPGQAYEQYF | TGCGCCAGCAGCTTGATTCCTGGACAGGCCTACGAGCAGTACTTC
TRBJ1-5 | - | TRBD1 | TRBV6-1 | CATQGGAGNQPQHF | TGTGCCACCCAGGGGGGCGCGGGCAATCAGCCCCAGCATTTT
TRBJ1-5 | - | TRBD1 | TRBV30 | CAFAKGQLGQPQHF | TGTGCCTTCGCAAAGGGACAGCTTGGTCAGCCCCAGCATTTT
TRBJ2-1 | few | TRBD2 | TRBV6-4 | CAISKRLAGGYNEQFF | TGTGCCATCAGCAAACGACTAGCGGGAGGCTACAATGAGCAGTTCTTC
TRBJ2-7 | - | TRBD1 | TRBV2 | CASSELLGTEDYEQYF | TGTGCCAGCAGTGAATTGTTAGGGACAGAAGATTACGAGCAGTACTTC
TRBJ1-2 | few | TRBD1 | TRBV6-5 | CASRKYRGEGYGYTF | TGTGCCAGCAGAAAGTACAGGGGAGAGGGCTATGGCTACACCTTC
TRBJ2-5 | - | - | TRBV11-3 | CASSPRSGTQYF | TGTGCCAGCAGCCCAAGGTCGGGGACCCAGTACTTC
TRBJ1-5 | - | TRBD1 | TRBV27 | CASSRTGAGQPQHF | TGTGCCAGCAGTCGAACAGGGGCGGGTCAGCCCCAGCATTTT
TRBJ2-1 | - | TRBD2 | TRBV6-6 | CACSPGTSGFNEQFF | TGTGCCTGCAGCCCGGGGACTAGCGGATTCAATGAGCAGTTCTTC
TRBJ2-2 | once | TRBD2 | TRBV9 | CASSLRGGTGELFF | TGTGCCAGCAGCCTCCGGGGGGGCACCGGGGAGCTGTTTTTT
TRBJ2-3 | - | - | TRBV6-4 | CASSDGNTDTQYF | TGTGCCAGCAGTGATGGCAACACAGATACGCAGTATTTT
TRBJ1-3 | - | - | TRBV19 | CASRIQGGAGNTIYF | TGTGCCAGTAGGATACAGGGAGGAGCAGGAAACACCATATATTTT
TRBJ2-3 | - | TRBD2 | TRBV9 | CASSVALAARTDTQYF | TGTGCCAGCAGCGTAGCCCTAGCGGCTCGCACAGATACGCAGTATTTT
TRBJ2-3 | - | TRBD2 | TRBV15 | CATSSSPGLAPGTQYF | TGTGCCACCAGCAGTTCTCCGGGACTAGCGCCTGGTACGCAGTATTTT
TRBJ2-7 | - | TRBD2 | TRBV5-4 | CASSSTSGTSAYEQYF | TGTGCCAGCAGCTCAACCTCCGGGACTAGCGCCTACGAGCAGTACTTC
TRBJ2-4 | once | - | TRBV9 | CASSASGMANIQYF | TGTGCCAGCAGCGCTTCGGGGATGGCGAACATTCAGTACTTC
TRBJ2-1 | - | TRBD1 | TRBV6-5 | CASRGTGGSFF | TGTGCCAGCAGGGGGACAGGCGGGTCGTTCTTC
TRBJ1-2 | - | - | TRBV29-1 | CSVVSGTSDYGYTF | TGCAGCGTTGTGTCAGGGACTTCTGACTATGGCTACACCTTC
TRBJ2-5 | - | - | TRBV29-1 | CSVSERQETQYF | TGCAGCGTGTCGGAGCGCCAAGAGACCCAGTACTTC
TRBJ2-4 | - | - | TRBV28 | CASSPSMGRDKNIQYF | TGTGCCAGCAGCCCATCCATGGGGCGGGACAAAAACATTCAGTACTTC
TRBJ2-3 | - | TRBD2 | TRBV10-3 | CAISGLAGASTDTQYF | TGTGCCATCAGTGGGCTAGCGGGAGCTAGCACAGATACGCAGTATTTT
TRBJ2-1 | - | TRBD2 | TRBV27 | CASSSELAGGLHNEQFF | TGTGCCAGCAGTTCGGAATTAGCGGGAGGGCTTCACAATGAGCAGTTCTTC
TRBJ2-1 | - | - | TRBV28 | CASSFRENLYNEQFF | TGTGCCAGCAGTTTCCGGGAGAACCTTTACAATGAGCAGTTCTTC
TRBJ1-2 | - | TRBD1 | TRBV28 | CASSSFGTANYGYTF | TGTGCCAGCAGTTCCTTCGGGACAGCCAACTATGGCTACACCTTC
TRBJ1-2 | - | TRBD1 | TRBV5-1 | CASSERTGYNYGYTF | TGCGCCAGCAGCGAGCGGACAGGGTATAACTATGGCTACACCTTC
TRBJ1-2 | - | TRBD1 | TRBV28 | CASASGTGPYGYTF | TGTGCCAGCGCATCCGGGACAGGGCCCTATGGCTACACCTTC
TRBJ2-3 | - | TRBD2 | TRBV7-9 | CASSPGGRARDTQYF | TGTGCCAGCAGCCCGGGGGGGAGAGCGAGAGATACGCAGTATTTT
TRBJ2-3 | once | - | TRBV29-1 | CSVAASALITDTQYF | TGCAGCGTTGCAGCTAGCGCCTTAATAACAGATACGCAGTATTTT
TRBJ1-5 | - | - | TRBV7-2 | CASSFRDQPQHF | TGTGCCAGCAGCTTCCGCGATCAGCCCCAGCATTTT
TRBJ2-1 | - | - | TRBV18 | CASSRQGEDEQFF | TGTGCCAGCTCACGGCAGGGGGAGGATGAGCAGTTCTTC
TRBJ2-1 | - | TRBD2 | TRBV7-9 | CASTIPTTSGRARDEQFF | TGTGCCAGCACCATCCCGACCACTAGCGGGAGGGCCAGAGATGAGCAGTTCTTC
TRBJ1-6 | - | TRBD1 | TRBV7-2 | CASSPTRGPESPLHF | TGTGCCAGCAGCCCAACCAGGGGGCCCGAGTCACCCCTCCACTTT
TRBJ1-2 | - | - | TRBV19 | CASTIPGQNYGYTF | TGTGCCAGTACCATTCCGGGACAAAACTATGGCTACACCTTC
TRBJ2-3 | few | - | TRBV5-1 | CASSFGADTQYF | TGCGCCAGCAGCTTTGGGGCGGATACGCAGTATTTT
TRBJ2-1 | - | - | TRBV5-4 | CASSLESRANEQFF | TGTGCCAGCAGCTTGGAGTCGCGGGCTAATGAGCAGTTCTTC
TRBJ2-5 | - | - | TRBV4-3 | CASSQTVGAGAYF | -
TRBJ2-1 | few | - | TRBV6-6 | CASSYPSGIPNEQFF | TGTGCCAGCAGTTACCCCAGCGGAATTCCCAATGAGCAGTTCTTC
TRBJ2-1 | - | - | TRBV5-6 | CASSSGDNEQFF | TGTGCCAGCAGCTCCGGAGACAATGAGCAGTTCTTC
TRBJ2-1 | - | - | TRBV27 | CASSLSAPYNEQFF | TGTGCCAGCAGTTTATCCGCGCCCTACAATGAGCAGTTCTTC
TRBJ2-3 | - | - | TRBV19 | CASTEGNADTQYF | TGTGCCAGTACCGAGGGTAACGCAGATACGCAGTATTTT
TRBJ2-1 | few | TRBD1 | TRBV5-8 | CASSLGDRYNEQFF | TGTGCCAGCAGCTTGGGGGACAGATACAATGAGCAGTTCTTC
TRBJ2-7 | - | TRBD1 | TRBV5-1 | CASSHKPTGGSAYEQYF | TGCGCCAGCAGCCACAAACCGACAGGGGGATCCGCCTACGAGCAGTACTTC
TRBJ1-3 | - | TRBD1 | TRBV15 | CATSSPGQGRIYF | TGTGCCACCAGCAGCCCTGGACAGGGCCGAATATATTTT
TRBJ1-2 | - | TRBD1 | TRBV4-1 | CASSQGQDPNYGYTF | TGCGCCAGCAGCCAGGGACAGGACCCTAACTATGGCTACACCTTC
TRBJ1-4 | once | TRBD1 | TRBV28 | CASSYFRGLGNEKLFF | TGTGCCAGCAGTTACTTTAGGGGGCTCGGTAATGAAAAACTGTTTTTT
TRBJ2-1 | - | TRBD1 | TRBV6-6 | CASSLRTGDAYNEQFF | TGTGCCAGCAGTCTTAGGACAGGGGATGCCTACAATGAGCAGTTCTTC
TRBJ1-1 | once | - | TRBV7-9 | CASSYQAPGGTEAFF | TGTGCCAGCAGCTATCAGGCCCCGGGGGGCACTGAAGCTTTCTTT
TRBJ2-7 | - | - | TRBV10-2 | CASSVEFYEQYF | TGCGCCAGCAGTGTGGAGTTCTACGAGCAGTACTTC
TRBJ2-1 | - | - | TRBV19 | CASSIRPEQFF | TGTGCCAGTAGTATCAGGCCGGAGCAGTTCTTC
TRBJ1-1 | - | TRBD1 | TRBV6-5 | CASSYSTQGATTFF | TGTGCCAGCAGTTACTCGACCCAGGGGGCTACGACTTTCTTT
TRBJ2-1 | - | TRBD2 | TRBV7-6 | CASSLAPWTSGRVVEQFF | TGTGCCAGCAGCTTAGCCCCTTGGACTAGCGGGAGGGTGGTTGAGCAGTTCTTC
TRBJ2-7 | - | - | TRBV27 | CASSSLAKTTMEQYF | TGTGCCAGCAGTTCTCTGGCCAAGACTACGATGGAGCAGTACTTC
TRBJ1-1 | - | - | TRBV28 | CASSVVRTHTEAFF | TGTGCCAGCAGTGTAGTTAGGACACACACTGAAGCTTTCTTT
TRBJ2-3 | few | - | TRBV9 | CASSVEKKPISTDTQYF | TGTGCCAGCAGCGTAGAAAAGAAACCTATCTCGACAGATACGCAGTATTTT
TRBJ2-7 | - | - | TRBV28 | CASSFRLAGMGEQYF | TGTGCCAGCAGTTTTCGCCTTGCAGGGATGGGCGAGCAGTACTTC
TRBJ1-2 | - | TRBD1 | TRBV28 | CASSFGQGGSYGYTF | TGTGCCAGCAGTTTCGGACAGGGTGGATCCTATGGCTACACCTTC
TRBJ2-7 | - | - | TRBV28 | CASSPRDKYEQYF | TGTGCCAGCAGTCCCCGGGACAAATACGAGCAGTACTTC
TRBJ1-1 | - | - | TRBV10-3 | CAISESYHQEGAFF | TGTGCCATCAGTGAGTCTTACCACCAGGAGGGAGCTTTCTTT
TRBJ1-2 | - | TRBD1 | TRBV5-8 | CASSSVVGTAINLSIYGYTF | TGTGCCAGCAGCTCGGTGGTCGGGACAGCAATTAACTTGTCTATCTATGGCTACACCTTC